The 18 T cell receptor beta chains below come from one sample, sequenced in a study of technical replicates of blood from several donors. TCRdb keeps only in-frame clones here, not all; method: immunoSEQ multiplex PCR. The data contain about 82,000 clones, 94% of them singletons. Sequencing was carried out using T cells isolated from PBMCs. The receptors shown here come from a human donor in good health.

The V call is TRBV19, the J call TRBJ1-3; 7 bases map to TRBD1. V lost 0 bases to trimming and J lost 15 bases; unmatched junction nucleotides: 8. This CDR3 region has 13 residues. Germline lookup yields CDR1 LNHDA and CDR2 SQIVND (reference sequence). The CDR3 reads CASSIEGDSLGYF. The CDR3 nucleotides are TGTGCCAGTAGTATAGAGGGGGACAGCCTCGGATATTTT.

V and J are TRBV29-1 and TRBJ2-2, with 10 bases matching TRBD2. This CDR3 contains 15 residues. V shed 5 bases and J 7 bases; nucleotides not matched to a gene: 10. CDR1 is SQVTM and CDR2 is ANQGSEA in the germline V gene. The DNA of the CDR3 is TGCAGCGTTACTTCGGGACTAGCGAGTAACGGGGAGCTGTTTTTT. Protein: CSVTSGLASNGELFF.

The rearrangement links TRBV6-6 to TRBJ2-7; TRBD2 matches 10 bases. Germline lookup yields CDR1 MNHNY and CDR2 SVGAGI (reference sequence). The CDR3 is 14 amino acids. V was pared by 6 bases and J by 4 bases, with 6 bases of the junction left unmatched. CDR3: CASSQGLAVYEQYF. In DNA, the CDR3 is TGTGCCAGCAGCCAAGGACTAGCGGTTTACGAGCAGTACTTC.

This chain connects TRBV4-1 to TRBJ2-3; D is unresolved. This CDR3 is built from 15 residues. Trimming removed 2 bases from V and 1 base from J, with 10 bases in between. Germline CDR1 MGHRA, CDR2 YSYEKL. Here the CDR3 DNA reads TGCGCCAGCAGCCAACGAGAGCTGGGCACAGATACGCAGTATTTT. Translated, it gives CASSQRELGTDTQYF.

V gene TRBV27 combines with J gene TRBJ2-7, with TRBD2 identical over 7 bases. In germline, CDR1 is MNHEY, CDR2 SMNVEV (reference sequence). The trim removed 6 bases at V and 5 bases at J, leaving 10 bases unmatched. CDR3 length equals 14 residues. In DNA, the CDR3 is TGTGCCAGCAGGCTTGCGGGAGTGTTGAACGAGCAGTACTTC. Translation gives CASRLAGVLNEQYF.

In this sample, this clone turned up a few times. The chain employs TRBV11-2 and TRBJ2-1; possible D gene TRBD2, 5 bases. Germline CDR1 SGHAT, CDR2 FQNNGV. V lost 2 bases, J lost 5 bases, and 7 bases lay in between. The CDR3 runs to 13 residues. The CDR3 here is CASSLIAHNEQFF. The CDR3 bases are TGTGCCAGCAGCTTAATAGCGCACAATGAGCAGTTCTTC.

V gene TRBV30 combines with J gene TRBJ2-3; 10 nucleotides match TRBD2. The CDR3 is 17 amino acids. V shed 0 bases, J shed 2 bases, and the junction held 8 bases outside the gene matches. Germline V CDR1 and CDR2: GTSNPN, SVGIG (reference sequence). The CDR3: CAWSVGLAVPSTDTQYF. CDR3 coding DNA: TGTGCCTGGAGTGTAGGACTAGCGGTCCCCTCCACAGATACGCAGTATTTT. The whole variable domain, remainder taken from reference TRBV30 and TRBJ2-3, is SQTIHQWPATLVQPVGSPLSLECTVEGTSNPNLYWYRQAAGRGLQLLFYSVGIGQISSEVPQNLSASRPQDRQFILSSKKLLLSDSGFYLCAWSVGLAVPSTDTQYFGPGTRLTVL.

The gene calls are TRBV7-8 and TRBJ1-1; a possible D gene is TRBD1 (5 bases). Germline CDR1 and CDR2: SGHVS and FQNEAQ. The V and J ends lost 0 bases and 0 bases respectively, with 8 bases between them. The CDR3 is 15 residues long. The CDR3 coding sequence is TGTGCCAGCAGCTTAGCAGGGGCCATGAACACTGAAGCTTTCTTT. It translates to CASSLAGAMNTEAFF.

The chain carries TRBV11-3 and TRBJ2-5; the D gene is possibly TRBD2 (5 bases). This CDR3 contains 14 residues. V was cut by 2 bases and J by 5 bases, with 12 bases left in between. Looked up from germline, CDR1 is SGHNT and CDR2 is YENEEA. DNA for the CDR3: TGTGCCAGCAGCTTACGGACGAGGGAGGAGACCCAGTACTTC. This sequence encodes CASSLRTREETQYF.

V gene TRBV10-1 combines with J gene TRBJ1-1; D uncertain. In germline, CDR1 is WNHNN, CDR2 SYGVQD (reference sequence). This CDR3 has 12 residues. V lost 1 base and J lost 4, with 4 bases in between. The CDR3 bases are TGCGCCAGCAGTGAGTACGGCACTGAAGCTTTCTTT. Its translation: CASSEYGTEAFF.

This clone was recorded only once. V usage is TRBV4-2 and J usage is TRBJ1-1, with a weak D call TRBD1 (6 bases). Trimming took 2 bases from V and 0 from J, leaving 10 bases between them. The CDR3 covers 15 residues. Germline V gene sequence: CDR1 LGHNA, CDR2 YNFKEQ. The CDR3 region is CASSQRPGVNTEAFF. The CDR3 DNA reads TGTGCCAGCAGCCAACGTCCAGGGGTGAACACTGAAGCTTTCTTT.

This sequence joins TRBV4-2 and TRBJ2-7, with TRBD1 identical over 9 bases. The CDR3 has 16 residues. V was pared by 0 bases and J by 2 bases, with 5 bases of the junction left unmatched. Germline assignment: CDR1 LGHNA and CDR2 YNFKEQ. The CDR3 is CASSQDGDRVAYEQYF. The CDR3 bases are TGTGCCAGCAGCCAAGATGGGGACAGGGTCGCCTACGAGCAGTACTTC.

The chain recombines TRBV4-1 with TRBJ2-7; 7 bases line up with TRBD1. The ends lost 1 base at V and 1 base at J; junction bases unmatched: 7. This CDR3 region has 16 residues. Germline loops: CDR1 MGHRA, CDR2 YSYEKL. For the CDR3, the DNA is TGCGCCAGCAGCCAAGCATCTGGGACAGCTTCCTACGAGCAGTACTTC. Translated, it gives CASSQASGTASYEQYF.

A single count supports this clone. The chain combines TRBV28 with TRBJ1-1, with TRBD1 as a possible D gene (5 bases). Germline assignment: CDR1 MDHEN and CDR2 SYDVKM. Trimming took off 0 bases at V and 7 bases at J, with 12 bases between the two ends. This CDR3 is built from 14 residues. The CDR3 sequence is CASSLWGGNIEAFF. CDR3 in DNA: TGTGCCAGCAGTTTATGGGGGGGGAATATTGAAGCTTTCTTT.

This chain's CDR3 is CASSPLRTSGSRNEQFF. The CDR3 DNA reads TGTGCCAGCAGCCCATTAAGGACTAGCGGGAGCAGGAATGAGCAGTTCTTC. The chain combines TRBV7-3 with TRBJ2-1, with 13 bases fitting TRBD2. The germline CDR1 and CDR2 sequences are SGHTA and FQGTGA. The CDR3 consists of 17 residues. The V gene end was trimmed by 5 bases and the J gene end by 7 bases; junction bases not matched to a gene: 11.

The CDR3 protein is CASSPQGLAGMNTGELFF. The DNA for the CDR3 is TGCGCCAGCAGTCCACAAGGACTAGCGGGAATGAACACCGGGGAGCTGTTTTTT. This chain joins TRBV23-1 and TRBJ2-2; TRBD2 matches at 12 bases. TRBV23-1 carries the ORF label, with uncertain function. The junction had 7 bases not matched to a gene; V was cut back by 4 bases and J by 1 base. CDR3 length equals 18 residues.

V is TRBV25-1 and J is TRBJ2-1; TRBD2 aligns across 12 bases. V shed 3 bases, J shed 8 bases, and the junction held 5 bases outside the gene matches. CDR3 size: 15 residues. CDR1 is MGHDK and CDR2 is SYGVNS in the germline V gene. CDR3 region: CASSDASGRGYEQFF. The CDR3 DNA is TGTGCCAGCAGTGACGCTAGCGGGAGGGGCTATGAGCAGTTCTTC.

This chain joins TRBV6-5 and TRBJ1-5; TRBD1 matches 7 bases. The CDR3 is made up of 14 amino acids. Germline values: CDR1 MNHEY, CDR2 SVGAGI. V was pared by 6 bases and J by 5 bases, with 7 bases of the junction left unmatched. The CDR3 region is CASSLRGQDQPQHF. CDR3 DNA sequence: TGTGCCAGCAGCCTGAGGGGGCAGGATCAGCCCCAGCATTTT.